The next 25 T cell receptor beta chains were all read from a single sample in a study of early T cells in non-severe SARS-CoV-2 infection. TCRdb analysed the 5' RACE reads with MiXCR anew, one entry per CDR3 protein. This sample carries about 67,000 distinct CDR3 sequences, 9.5% to 13% of them seen once, and the ten largest clones take around 4%. Sequenced sample: whole blood. The receptors were sampled from an adult who was a healthcare worker with PCR-confirmed SARS-CoV-2 infection or an uninfected control (not recorded which).

In this sample, this clonotype turned up a few times. This chain uses TRBV29-1 with TRBJ2-2; D perhaps matches TRBD2 (5 bases). Trimming stripped 7 bases from V and 5 bases from J, with 20 bases between. CDR1 SQVTM and CDR2 ANQGSEA come from the germline V gene. CDR3 length: 15 amino acids. CDR3 in DNA: TGCAGCGCCGGGAACGTGAGGGCAAGAACCGGGGAGCTGTTTTTT. Translation gives CSAGNVRARTGELFF.

This clonotype was recorded many times. The V and J genes are TRBV20-1 and TRBJ2-7; the match to TRBD1 covers 7 bases. The germline gives CDR1 DFQATT, CDR2 SNEGSKA (reference sequence). This CDR3 has 16 amino acids. The V segment lost 1 base and the J segment 3 bases; nucleotides outside the gene matches: 12. The CDR3 DNA follows: TGCAGTGCTAGAGTTCTCCGTGGGGCAGGGGGCTACGAGCAGTACTTC. This encodes CSARVLRGAGGYEQYF.

This clonotype was seen repeatedly, ten times or more. The V and J genes are TRBV27 and TRBJ2-1; TRBD1 agrees at 9 bases. Germline CDR1 and CDR2: MNHEY and SMNVEV (reference sequence). V shed 6 bases, J shed 1 base, and the junction held 4 bases outside the gene matches. This CDR3 has 15 amino acids. The CDR3 DNA is TGTGCCAGCAGCACAGGGGGCAGTTCCTACAATGAGCAGTTCTTC. Encoded protein: CASSTGGSSYNEQFF.

This clonotype has a count of ten or more. The genes are TRBV5-5 and TRBJ1-5; the D gene is possibly TRBD1 (6 bases). CDR3 length: 15 residues. The V end was cut by 0 bases, the J end by 7 bases, with 14 bases between. Germline assignment: CDR1 SGHKS and CDR2 YYEKEE (reference sequence). The CDR3 is CASSLGPGAEQPQHF. The DNA of the CDR3 is TGTGCCAGCAGCTTGGGTCCGGGGGCCGAGCAGCCCCAGCATTTT.

This clonotype was seen at least ten times. The genes are TRBV29-1 and TRBJ1-2; 7 bases match TRBD1. Germline V gene sequence: CDR1 SQVTM, CDR2 ANQGSEA. The CDR3 covers 13 residues. Trimming at V came to 6 bases and at J to 4 bases, leaving 8 bases not matched to a gene. CDR3 DNA sequence: TGCAGCGTGAGACAGGGAGGAGGCTATGGCTACACCTTC. Translating gives CSVRQGGGYGYTF.

This clonotype was seen repeatedly, ten times or more. The chain employs TRBV12-3 or TRBV12-4 and TRBJ1-1; TRBD1 is a possible D gene (5 bases). The CDR3 consists of 14 residues. Trimming removed 1 base at V and 0 bases at J, with 6 bases between. This CDR3 reads CASSLGQLNTEAFF. CDR3 nucleotide sequence: TGTGCCAGCAGTTTAGGACAGTTGAACACTGAAGCTTTCTTT.

This clonotype came up many times. V usage is TRBV5-6 and J usage is TRBJ2-4; a weak D match, TRBD1 (5 bases). Deletions cut 1 base from V and 0 bases from J, with 8 bases between. The germline V gene has CDR1 SGHDT and CDR2 YYEEEE. CDR3 size: 15 residues. The CDR3 bases are TGTGCCAGCAGCTTGTTTAGGGGAGCCAAAAACATTCAGTACTTC. Translating it yields CASSLFRGAKNIQYF.

There are many counts of this clonotype. This chain's CDR3 is CASSGENNEKLFF. In DNA form, the CDR3 reads TGTGCCAGCAGCGGCGAAAACAATGAAAAACTGTTTTTT. The chain has TRBV9 and TRBJ1-4; D unresolved. With 3 bases removed from V and 5 bases from J, the gap between germline ends came to 8 bases. Germline CDR1 SGDLS, CDR2 YYNGEE. This CDR3 is 13 amino acids long. Full variable domain (missing parts from reference TRBV9 and TRBJ1-4): DSGVTQTPKHLITATGQRVTLRCSPRSGDLSVYWYQQSLDQGLQFLIQYYNGEERAKGNILERFSAQQFPDLHSELNLSSLELGDSALYFCASSGENNEKLFFGSGTQLSVL.

This clonotype was recorded many times. The chain combines TRBV20-1 with TRBJ2-7; tentative D call: TRBD2 (6 bases). The CDR3 length is 13 residues. Germline V gives CDR1 DFQATT, CDR2 SNEGSKA (reference sequence). Deletions cut 3 bases from V and 3 bases from J, with 12 bases between. The CDR3 coding sequence is TGCAGTGCTAGTGCTTGGGGACTCTACGAGCAGTACTTC. It yields the protein CSASAWGLYEQYF.

This clonotype has ten or more counts. This sequence joins TRBV30 and TRBJ2-7; 7 bases map to TRBD1. After removal of 6 bases from V and 6 bases from J, the junction contained 8 bases not matched to a gene. The germline V gene has CDR1 GTSNPN and CDR2 SVGIG (reference sequence). This CDR3 has 12 residues. CDR3 sequence: CACNRGRGEQYF. The CDR3 DNA is TGTGCCTGCAACAGGGGAAGGGGCGAGCAGTACTTC.

This clonotype was counted many times. The chain is built from TRBV7-9 and TRBJ1-2; perhaps TRBD1 as D (5 bases). V lost 4 bases to trimming and J lost 5 bases, with 14 bases between them. Germline lookup yields CDR1 SEHNR and CDR2 FQNEAQ (reference sequence). The CDR3 is made up of 14 amino acids. The CDR3 reads CASSSSDKAYGYTF. CDR3 bases: TGTGCCAGCAGCTCATCGGACAAGGCGTATGGCTACACCTTC.

The gene calls are TRBV28 and TRBJ1-5; 7 bases agree with TRBD1. This CDR3 region has 14 residues. The germline CDR1 and CDR2 sequences are MDHEN and SYDVKM. After removal of 6 bases from V and 0 bases from J, the junction contained 2 bases not matched to a gene. CDR3 DNA: TGTGCCAGCAGGGGGACAGCTAGCAATCAGCCCCAGCATTTT. This sequence encodes CASRGTASNQPQHF.

This clonotype was recorded many times. The chain is built from TRBV19 and TRBJ2-3, with D perhaps TRBD1 (5 bases). Germline assignment: CDR1 LNHDA and CDR2 SQIVND (reference sequence). With 3 bases removed from V and 4 bases from J, the gap between germline ends came to 5 bases. CDR3 length equals 12 residues. The CDR3 loop reads CASSMGPDTQYF. In nucleotides, the CDR3 is TGTGCCAGTAGTATGGGGCCAGATACGCAGTATTTT.

This clonotype was counted many times. V and J are TRBV6-2 or TRBV6-3 and TRBJ2-1; D is perhaps TRBD1 (6 bases). Trimming left V 2 bases short and J 8 bases short, with 22 bases between. The germline gives CDR1 MNHEY, CDR2 SVGEGT. The CDR3 has 17 residues. CDR3 DNA: TGTGCCAGCAGTTACACATATCAGGGGTCCCGGAACTATGAGCAGTTCTTC. Encoded protein: CASSYTYQGSRNYEQFF.

V gene TRBV7-9 combines with J gene TRBJ1-6; 7 bases fit TRBD1. Germline CDR1 and CDR2: SEHNR and FQNEAQ (reference sequence). This CDR3 spans 14 amino acids. Germline trimming cut 11 bases from V and 6 bases from J; bases unmatched to any gene: 10. CDR3 loop: CAGHDRAFNSPLHF. CDR3 sequence (DNA): TGTGCCGGACATGACAGGGCTTTTAATTCACCCCTCCACTTT.

In its sample, this clonotype was seen many times. The V and J genes are TRBV12-3 or TRBV12-4 and TRBJ1-6; D is undetermined. The V gene lost 4 bases and the J gene lost 10 bases, with 17 bases spanning the gap. This CDR3 comprises 15 residues. For the CDR3, the DNA is TGTGCCAGCAGTTCAAGGACGGCCCCTTCGTCACCCCTCCACTTT. Translated: CASSSRTAPSSPLHF.

This clonotype appeared many times. This chain joins TRBV25-1 and TRBJ2-4; the match to TRBD2 covers 11 bases. The germline CDR1 and CDR2 sequences are MGHDK and SYGVNS. The CDR3 is 14 residues long. V was pared by 6 bases and J by 8 bases, with 6 bases of the junction left unmatched. This CDR3 is CASRSSGRSDIQYF. The CDR3 DNA is TGTGCCAGCAGGTCTAGCGGGAGGTCGGACATTCAGTACTTC.

This clonotype was detected many times. This chain links TRBV7-2 with TRBJ2-5; maybe TRBD2 (5 bases). Trimming pared 5 bases from V and 6 bases from J, leaving 13 bases between. This CDR3 spans 13 amino acids. Per germline, CDR1 SGHTA and CDR2 FQGNSA. The CDR3 spells CASSPGGGQTQYF. Written as DNA, the CDR3 is TGTGCCAGCAGCCCCGGCGGCGGGCAGACCCAGTACTTC.

This clonotype was observed many times. This sequence joins TRBV19 and TRBJ2-7; TRBD2 agrees at 7 bases. This CDR3 comprises 16 residues. The junction had 12 bases not matched to a gene; V was cut back by 5 bases and J by 2 bases. The germline V gene has CDR1 LNHDA and CDR2 SQIVND (reference sequence). The CDR3 DNA reads TGTGCCAGTAGTTCCCGACTAGCCCTCAAGCCCTACGAGCAGTACTTC. This translates into CASSSRLALKPYEQYF.

This clonotype was seen at least ten times. The V and J genes are TRBV4-1 and TRBJ1-1, with 8 bases lining up with TRBD1. V was clipped by 6 bases and J by 4 bases; unmatched bases: 13. Per germline, CDR1 MGHRA and CDR2 YSYEKL. The CDR3 is 16 amino acids. The CDR3 loop is CASRQGAFGVGTEAFF. The CDR3 DNA follows: TGCGCCAGCAGGCAGGGGGCGTTTGGTGTGGGCACTGAAGCTTTCTTT.

This clonotype was recorded at least ten times. The chain combines TRBV27 with TRBJ1-2; 8 bases are shared with TRBD1. Losses at the gene ends were 5 bases for V and 3 bases for J; bases not matched to a gene: 8. CDR1 and CDR2 from the germline V gene are MNHEY and SMNVEV (reference sequence). CDR3 length: 15 residues. The CDR3 nucleotides are TGTGCCAGCAGTCTGACGACAGGGGCCTACTATGGCTACACCTTC. Its protein product is CASSLTTGAYYGYTF.

This clonotype was counted ten times or more. This chain joins TRBV20-1 and TRBJ2-3; perhaps D is TRBD1 or TRBD2 (5 bases each). The CDR3 loop spans 15 amino acids. Germline-derived CDR1 and CDR2 are DFQATT and SNEGSKA (reference sequence). V dropped 6 bases and J dropped 0 bases, with 16 bases sitting between them. CDR3 amino acids: CSAGRDLPSTDTQYF. CDR3 in DNA: TGCAGTGCCGGTCGGGACCTCCCGAGCACAGATACGCAGTATTTT.

This clonotype was seen ten or more times. The rearrangement links TRBV14 to TRBJ2-5, with 10 bases lining up with TRBD2. The CDR3 is 16 amino acids. Losses at the gene ends were 2 bases for V and 4 bases for J; bases not matched to a gene: 7. CDR1 is SGHDN and CDR2 is FVKESK in the germline V gene. This CDR3 is CASSQIELAGTETQYF. CDR3 coding DNA: TGTGCCAGCAGCCAAATCGAACTAGCGGGAACAGAGACCCAGTACTTC.

This clonotype was observed many times. This chain connects TRBV3-1 to TRBJ2-2; 7 bases map to TRBD2. Germline CDR1 LGHDT, CDR2 YNNKEL (reference sequence). The CDR3 totals 17 residues. Trimming at V came to 5 bases and at J to 0 bases, leaving 9 bases not matched to a gene. Written as DNA, the CDR3 is TGTGCCAGCAGCTCCCGGGGGACTACTGCGAACACCGGGGAGCTGTTTTTT. Translating it yields CASSSRGTTANTGELFF. Based on the CDR3 plus reference TRBV3-1 and TRBJ2-2, the full variable domain is DTAVSQTPKYLVTQMGNDKSIKCEQNLGHDTMYWYKQDSKKFLKIMFSYNNKELIINETVPNRFSPKSPDKAHLNLHINSLELGDSAVYFCASSSRGTTANTGELFFGEGSRLTVL.

In its sample, this clonotype was seen a few times. V gene TRBV20-1 combines with J gene TRBJ1-1, with D possibly TRBD1 on 5 matching bases. The germline V and J ends were trimmed by 0 bases and 4 bases, with 9 bases remaining between them. Germline values: CDR1 DFQATT, CDR2 SNEGSKA (reference sequence). The CDR3 is 13 amino acids. CDR3: CSARDSTVTEAFF. Written as DNA, the CDR3 is TGCAGTGCTAGAGATTCGACAGTCACTGAAGCTTTCTTT.